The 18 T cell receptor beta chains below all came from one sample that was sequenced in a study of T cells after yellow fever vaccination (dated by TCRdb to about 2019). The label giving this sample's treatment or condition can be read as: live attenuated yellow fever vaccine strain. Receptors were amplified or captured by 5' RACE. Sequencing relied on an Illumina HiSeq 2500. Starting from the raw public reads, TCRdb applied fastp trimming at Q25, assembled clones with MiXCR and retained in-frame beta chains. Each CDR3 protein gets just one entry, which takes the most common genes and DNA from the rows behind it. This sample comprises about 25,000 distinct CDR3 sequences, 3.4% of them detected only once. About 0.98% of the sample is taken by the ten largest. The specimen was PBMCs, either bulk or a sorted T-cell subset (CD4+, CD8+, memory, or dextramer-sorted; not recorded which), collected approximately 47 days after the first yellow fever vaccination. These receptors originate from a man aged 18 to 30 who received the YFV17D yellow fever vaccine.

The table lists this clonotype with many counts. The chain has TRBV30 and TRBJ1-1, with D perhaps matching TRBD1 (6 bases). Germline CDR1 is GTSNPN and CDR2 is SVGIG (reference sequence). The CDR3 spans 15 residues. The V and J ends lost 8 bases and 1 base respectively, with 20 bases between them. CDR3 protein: CAGTTPGHRNTEAFF. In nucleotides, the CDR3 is TGTGCCGGAACGACTCCGGGACACCGGAACACTGAAGCTTTCTTT.

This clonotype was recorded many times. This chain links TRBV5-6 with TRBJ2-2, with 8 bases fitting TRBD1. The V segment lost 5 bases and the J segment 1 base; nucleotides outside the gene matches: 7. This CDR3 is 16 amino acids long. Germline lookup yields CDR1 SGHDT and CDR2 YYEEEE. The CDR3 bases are TGTGCCAGCAGAGTGTGGACAGGGCTGAACACCGGGGAGCTGTTTTTT. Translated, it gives CASRVWTGLNTGELFF.

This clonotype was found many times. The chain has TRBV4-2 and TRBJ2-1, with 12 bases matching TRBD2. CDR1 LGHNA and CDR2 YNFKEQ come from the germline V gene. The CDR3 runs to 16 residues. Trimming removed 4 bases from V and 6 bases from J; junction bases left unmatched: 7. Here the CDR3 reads CASSPPGGLAGNEQFF. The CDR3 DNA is TGTGCCAGCAGCCCCCCAGGGGGACTAGCGGGCAATGAGCAGTTCTTC.

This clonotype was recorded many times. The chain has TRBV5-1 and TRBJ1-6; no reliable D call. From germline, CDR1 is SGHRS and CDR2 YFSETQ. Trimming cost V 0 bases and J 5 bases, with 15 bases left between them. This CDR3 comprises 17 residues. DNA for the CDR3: TGCGCCAGCAGCTTGGAGGCAGGAGAGTGGAATAATTCACCCCTCCACTTT. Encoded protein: CASSLEAGEWNNSPLHF. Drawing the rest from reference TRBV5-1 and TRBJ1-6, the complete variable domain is KAGVTQTPRYLIKTRGQQVTLSCSPISGHRSVSWYQQTPGQGLQFLFEYFSETQRNKGNFPGRFSGRQFSNSRSEMNVSTLELGDSALYLCASSLEAGEWNNSPLHFGNGTRLTVT.

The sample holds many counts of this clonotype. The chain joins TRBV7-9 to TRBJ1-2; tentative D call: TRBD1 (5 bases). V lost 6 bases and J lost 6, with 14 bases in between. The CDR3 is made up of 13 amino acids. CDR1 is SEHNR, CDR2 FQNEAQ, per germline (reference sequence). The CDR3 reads CASRPTARHGYTF. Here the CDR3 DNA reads TGTGCCAGCAGACCGACAGCTAGACATGGCTACACCTTC.

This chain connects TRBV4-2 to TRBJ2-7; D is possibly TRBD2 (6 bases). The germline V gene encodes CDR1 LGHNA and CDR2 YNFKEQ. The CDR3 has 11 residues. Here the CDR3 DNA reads TGTGCCATCAGCCCCGGGAGCGAGCAGTACGTC. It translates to CAISPGSEQYV.

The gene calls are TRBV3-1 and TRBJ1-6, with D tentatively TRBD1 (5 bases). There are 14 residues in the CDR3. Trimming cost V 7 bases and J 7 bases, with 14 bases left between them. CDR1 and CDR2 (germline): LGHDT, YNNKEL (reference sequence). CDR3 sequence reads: CASTPGRGNSPLHF. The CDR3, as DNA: TGTGCCAGCACCCCGGGACGGGGGAATTCACCCCTCCACTTT.

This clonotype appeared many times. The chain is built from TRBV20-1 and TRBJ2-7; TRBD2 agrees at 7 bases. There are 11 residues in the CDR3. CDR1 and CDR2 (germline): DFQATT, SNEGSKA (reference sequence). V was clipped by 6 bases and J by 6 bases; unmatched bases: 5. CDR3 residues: CSASGGGEQYV. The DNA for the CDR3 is TGCAGTGCGAGCGGCGGGGGCGAGCAGTACGTC.

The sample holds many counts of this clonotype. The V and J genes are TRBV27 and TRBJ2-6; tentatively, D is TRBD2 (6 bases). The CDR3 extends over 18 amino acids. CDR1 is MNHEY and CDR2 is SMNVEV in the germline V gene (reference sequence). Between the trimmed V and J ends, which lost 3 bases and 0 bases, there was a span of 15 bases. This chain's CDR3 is CASSFRWGVDSGANVLTF. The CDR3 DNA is TGTGCCAGCAGTTTTCGGTGGGGGGTCGACTCTGGGGCCAACGTCCTGACTTTC. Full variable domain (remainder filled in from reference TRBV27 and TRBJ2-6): EAQVTQNPRYLITVTGKKLTVTCSQNMNHEYMSWYRQDPGLGLRQIYYSMNVEVTDKGDVPEGYKVSRKEKRNFPLILESPSPNQTSLYFCASSFRWGVDSGANVLTFGAGSRLTVL.

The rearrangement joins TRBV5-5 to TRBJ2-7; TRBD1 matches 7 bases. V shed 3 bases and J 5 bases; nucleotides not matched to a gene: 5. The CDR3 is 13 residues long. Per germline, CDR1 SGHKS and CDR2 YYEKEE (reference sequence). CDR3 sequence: CASSWGQGDEQYF. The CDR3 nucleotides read TGTGCCAGCAGCTGGGGGCAGGGGGACGAGCAGTACTTC.

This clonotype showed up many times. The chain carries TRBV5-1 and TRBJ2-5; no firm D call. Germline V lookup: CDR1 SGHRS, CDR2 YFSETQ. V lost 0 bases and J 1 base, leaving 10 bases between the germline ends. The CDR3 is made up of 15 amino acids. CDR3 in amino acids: CASSLDVGPQETQYF. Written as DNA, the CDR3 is TGCGCCAGCAGCTTGGATGTAGGTCCCCAAGAGACCCAGTACTTC.

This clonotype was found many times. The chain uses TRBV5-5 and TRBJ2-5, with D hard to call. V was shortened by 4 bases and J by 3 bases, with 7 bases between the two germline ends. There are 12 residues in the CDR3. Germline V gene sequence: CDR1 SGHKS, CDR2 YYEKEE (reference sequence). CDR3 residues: CASSLHKETQYF. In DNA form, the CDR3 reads TGTGCCAGCAGCCTACACAAAGAGACCCAGTACTTC.

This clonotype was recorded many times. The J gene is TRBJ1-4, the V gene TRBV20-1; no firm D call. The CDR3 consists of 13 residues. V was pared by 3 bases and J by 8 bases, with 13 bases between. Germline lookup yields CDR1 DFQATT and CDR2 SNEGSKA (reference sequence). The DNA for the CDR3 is TGCAGTGCTAGCCCAGGAGGAGCCGAAAAACTGTTTTTT. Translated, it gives CSASPGGAEKLFF.

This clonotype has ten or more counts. In DNA form, the CDR3 reads TGTGCCAGCAGGGTCAACAGGAACACTGAAGCTTTCTTT. It specifies CASRVNRNTEAFF. The chain combines TRBV2 with TRBJ1-1; D is uncertain. Germline assignment: CDR1 SNHLY and CDR2 FYNNEI. This CDR3 spans 13 amino acids. Trimming stripped 6 bases from V and 1 base from J, with 9 bases between.

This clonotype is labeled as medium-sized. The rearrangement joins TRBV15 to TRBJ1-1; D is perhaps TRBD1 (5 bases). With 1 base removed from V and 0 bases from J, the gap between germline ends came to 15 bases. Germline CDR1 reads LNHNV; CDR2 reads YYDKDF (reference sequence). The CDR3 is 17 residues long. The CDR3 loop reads CATSRAGATPLNTEAFF. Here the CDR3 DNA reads TGTGCCACCAGCAGAGCTGGGGCAACCCCACTGAACACTGAAGCTTTCTTT.

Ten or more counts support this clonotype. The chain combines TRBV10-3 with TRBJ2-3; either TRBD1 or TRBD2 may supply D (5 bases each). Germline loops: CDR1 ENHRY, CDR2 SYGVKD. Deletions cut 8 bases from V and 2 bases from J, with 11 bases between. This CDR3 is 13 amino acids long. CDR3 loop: CAILEGNTDTQYF. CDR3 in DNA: TGTGCCATCTTAGAGGGGAACACAGATACGCAGTATTTT.

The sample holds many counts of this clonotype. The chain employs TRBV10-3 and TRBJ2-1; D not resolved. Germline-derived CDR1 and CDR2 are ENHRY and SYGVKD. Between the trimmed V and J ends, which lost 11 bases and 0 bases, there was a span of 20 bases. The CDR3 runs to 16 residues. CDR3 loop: CACVARQSSSYNEQFF. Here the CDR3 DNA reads TGTGCCTGCGTCGCCCGTCAATCGAGCTCCTACAATGAGCAGTTCTTC.

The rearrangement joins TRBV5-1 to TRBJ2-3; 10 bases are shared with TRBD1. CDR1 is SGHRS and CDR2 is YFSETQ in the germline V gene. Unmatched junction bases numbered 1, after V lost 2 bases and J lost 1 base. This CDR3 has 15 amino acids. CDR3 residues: CASSLGTGGTDTQYF. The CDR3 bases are TGCGCCAGCAGCTTAGGGACAGGGGGCACAGATACGCAGTATTTT.